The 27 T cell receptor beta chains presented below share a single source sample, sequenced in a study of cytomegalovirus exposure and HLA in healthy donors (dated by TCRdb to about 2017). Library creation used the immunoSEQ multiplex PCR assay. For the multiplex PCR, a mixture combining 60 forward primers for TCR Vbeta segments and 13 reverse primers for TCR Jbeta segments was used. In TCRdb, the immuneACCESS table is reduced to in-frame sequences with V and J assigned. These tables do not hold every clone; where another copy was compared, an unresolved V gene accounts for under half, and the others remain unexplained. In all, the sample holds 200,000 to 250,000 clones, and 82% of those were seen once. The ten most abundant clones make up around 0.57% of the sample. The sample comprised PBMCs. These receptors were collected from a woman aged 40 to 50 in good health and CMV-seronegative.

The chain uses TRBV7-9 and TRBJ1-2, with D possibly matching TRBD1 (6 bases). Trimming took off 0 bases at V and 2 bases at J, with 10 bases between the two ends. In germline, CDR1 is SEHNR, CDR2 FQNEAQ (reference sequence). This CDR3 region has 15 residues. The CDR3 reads CASSLASGENYGYTF. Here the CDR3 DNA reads TGTGCCAGCAGCTTAGCGTCAGGGGAAAACTATGGCTACACCTTC.

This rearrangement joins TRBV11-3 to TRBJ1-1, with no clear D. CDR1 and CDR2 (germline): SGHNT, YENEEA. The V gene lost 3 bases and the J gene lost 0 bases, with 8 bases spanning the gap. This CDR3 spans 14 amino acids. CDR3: CASSFDTMNTEAFF. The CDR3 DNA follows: TGTGCCAGCAGCTTTGACACCATGAACACTGAAGCTTTCTTT.

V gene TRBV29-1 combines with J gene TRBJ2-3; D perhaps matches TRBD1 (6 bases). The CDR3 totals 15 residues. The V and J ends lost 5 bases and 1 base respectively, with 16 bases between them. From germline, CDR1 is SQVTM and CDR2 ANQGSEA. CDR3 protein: CSVSYETGRTDTQYF. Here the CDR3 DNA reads TGCAGCGTTTCATACGAGACAGGCCGCACAGATACGCAGTATTTT.

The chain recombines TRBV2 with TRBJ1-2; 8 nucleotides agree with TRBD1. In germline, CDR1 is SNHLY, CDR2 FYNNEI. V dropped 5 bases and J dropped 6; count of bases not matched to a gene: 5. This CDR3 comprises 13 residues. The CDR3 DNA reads TGTGCCAGCAGTTGGACAGGGAGGGATGGCTACACCTTC. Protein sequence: CASSWTGRDGYTF.

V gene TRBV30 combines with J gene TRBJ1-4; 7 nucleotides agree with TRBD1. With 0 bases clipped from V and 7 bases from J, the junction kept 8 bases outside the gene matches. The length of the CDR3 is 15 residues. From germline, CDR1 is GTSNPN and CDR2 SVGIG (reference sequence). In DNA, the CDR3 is TGTGCCTGGAGTGTACTGAGGGGGCCTAGTGAAAAACTGTTTTTT. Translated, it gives CAWSVLRGPSEKLFF.

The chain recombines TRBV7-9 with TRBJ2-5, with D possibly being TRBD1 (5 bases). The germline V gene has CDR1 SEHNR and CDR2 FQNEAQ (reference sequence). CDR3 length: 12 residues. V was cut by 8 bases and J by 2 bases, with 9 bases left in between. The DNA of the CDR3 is TGTGCCAGCCAAGACAGTCAAGAGACCCAGTACTTC. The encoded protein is CASQDSQETQYF.

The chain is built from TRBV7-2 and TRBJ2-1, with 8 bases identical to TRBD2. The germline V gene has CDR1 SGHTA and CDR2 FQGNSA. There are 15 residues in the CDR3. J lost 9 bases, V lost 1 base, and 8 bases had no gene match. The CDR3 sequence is CASSLGRGGQGEQFF. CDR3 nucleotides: TGTGCCAGCAGCTTAGGTCGGGGGGGGCAAGGTGAGCAGTTCTTC.

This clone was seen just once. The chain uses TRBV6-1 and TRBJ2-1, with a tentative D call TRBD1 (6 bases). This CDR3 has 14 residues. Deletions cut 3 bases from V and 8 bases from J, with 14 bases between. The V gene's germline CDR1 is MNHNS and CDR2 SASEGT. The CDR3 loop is CASSDILGGDEQFF. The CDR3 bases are TGTGCCAGCAGTGATATTCTAGGGGGAGATGAGCAGTTCTTC.

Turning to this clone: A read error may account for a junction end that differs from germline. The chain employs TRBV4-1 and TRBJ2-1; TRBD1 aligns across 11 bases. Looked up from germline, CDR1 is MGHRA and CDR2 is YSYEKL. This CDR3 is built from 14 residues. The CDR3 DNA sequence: TGCGCCAGCAGCCAAGATAGGACAGGGGGCGCCGGGGTCTTC. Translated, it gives CASSQDRTGGAGVF.

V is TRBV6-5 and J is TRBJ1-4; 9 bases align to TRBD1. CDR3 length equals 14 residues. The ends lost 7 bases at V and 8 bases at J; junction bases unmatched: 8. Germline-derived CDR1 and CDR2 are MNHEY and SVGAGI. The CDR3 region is CASTSGTGIEKLFF. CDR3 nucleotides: TGTGCCAGCACCTCCGGGACAGGGATCGAAAAACTGTTTTTT.

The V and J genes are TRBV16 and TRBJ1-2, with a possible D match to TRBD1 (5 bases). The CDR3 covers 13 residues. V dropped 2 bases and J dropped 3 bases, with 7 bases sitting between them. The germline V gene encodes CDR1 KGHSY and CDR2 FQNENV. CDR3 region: CASSQKGHYGYTF. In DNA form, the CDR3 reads TGTGCCAGCAGCCAAAAGGGGCACTATGGCTACACCTTC.

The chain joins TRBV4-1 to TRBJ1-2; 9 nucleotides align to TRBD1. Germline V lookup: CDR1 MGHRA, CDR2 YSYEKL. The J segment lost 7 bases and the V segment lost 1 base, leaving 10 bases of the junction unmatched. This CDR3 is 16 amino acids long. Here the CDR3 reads CASSQATGTGLGGYTF. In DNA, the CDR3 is TGCGCCAGCAGCCAAGCAACCGGGACAGGGTTAGGTGGCTACACCTTC.

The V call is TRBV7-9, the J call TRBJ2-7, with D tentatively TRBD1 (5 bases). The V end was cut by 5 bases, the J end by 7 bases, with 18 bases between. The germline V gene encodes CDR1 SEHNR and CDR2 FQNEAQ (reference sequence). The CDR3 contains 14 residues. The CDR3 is CASSLHLAGQEQYF. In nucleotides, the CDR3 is TGTGCCAGCAGCCTTCACTTGGCAGGGCAAGAGCAGTACTTC.

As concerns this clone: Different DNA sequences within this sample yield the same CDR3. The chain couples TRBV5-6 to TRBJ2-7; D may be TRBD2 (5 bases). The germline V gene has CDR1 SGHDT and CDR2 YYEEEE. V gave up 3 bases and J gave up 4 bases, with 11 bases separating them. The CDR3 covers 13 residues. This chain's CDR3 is CASSSTGVYEQYF. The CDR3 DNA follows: TGTGCCAGCAGCTCGACCGGGGTTTACGAGCAGTACTTC.

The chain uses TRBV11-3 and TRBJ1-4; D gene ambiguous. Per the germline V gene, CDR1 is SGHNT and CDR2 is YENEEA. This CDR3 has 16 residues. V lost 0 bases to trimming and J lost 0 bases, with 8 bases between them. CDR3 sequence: CASSLDSHATNEKLFF. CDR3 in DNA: TGTGCCAGCAGCTTAGACAGTCATGCAACTAATGAAAAACTGTTTTTT.

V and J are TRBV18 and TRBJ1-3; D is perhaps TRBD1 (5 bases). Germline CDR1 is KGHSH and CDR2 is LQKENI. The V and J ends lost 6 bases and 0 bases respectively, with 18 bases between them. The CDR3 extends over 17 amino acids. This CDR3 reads CASSQDLQAPSGNTIYF. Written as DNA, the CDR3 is TGTGCCAGCTCTCAGGATCTACAGGCGCCCTCTGGAAACACCATATATTTT. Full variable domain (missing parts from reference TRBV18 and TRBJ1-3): NAGVMQNPRHLVRRRGQEARLRCSPMKGHSHVYWYRQLPEEGLKFMVYLQKENIIDESGMPKERFSAEFPKEGPSILRIQQVVRGDSAAYFCASSQDLQAPSGNTIYFGEGSWLTVV.

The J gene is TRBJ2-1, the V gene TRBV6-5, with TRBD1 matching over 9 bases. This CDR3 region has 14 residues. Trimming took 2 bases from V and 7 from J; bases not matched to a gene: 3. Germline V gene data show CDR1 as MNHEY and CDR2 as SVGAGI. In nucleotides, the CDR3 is TGTGCCAGCAGTTACCAGACAGGGGGGAATGAGCAGTTCTTC. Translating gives CASSYQTGGNEQFF.

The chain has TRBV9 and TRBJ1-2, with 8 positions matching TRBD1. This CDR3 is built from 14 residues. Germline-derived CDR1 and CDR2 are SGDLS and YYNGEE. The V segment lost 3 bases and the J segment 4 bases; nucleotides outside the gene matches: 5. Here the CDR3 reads CASSADRGRYGYTF. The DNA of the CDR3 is TGTGCCAGCAGCGCCGACAGGGGCCGCTATGGCTACACCTTC.

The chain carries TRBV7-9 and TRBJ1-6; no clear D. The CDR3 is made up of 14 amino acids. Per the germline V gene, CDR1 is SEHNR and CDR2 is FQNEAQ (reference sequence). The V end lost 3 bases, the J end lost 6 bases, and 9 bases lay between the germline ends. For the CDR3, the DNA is TGTGCCAGCAGCTTTCACGGGTCTAATTCACCCCTCCACTTT. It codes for CASSFHGSNSPLHF.

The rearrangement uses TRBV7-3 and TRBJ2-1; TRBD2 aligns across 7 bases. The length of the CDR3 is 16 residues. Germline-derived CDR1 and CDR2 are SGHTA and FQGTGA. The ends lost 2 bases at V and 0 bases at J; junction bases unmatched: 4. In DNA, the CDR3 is TGTGCCAGCAGCTTAGTAGGCGGGAGCTCCTACAATGAGCAGTTCTTC. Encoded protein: CASSLVGGSSYNEQFF.

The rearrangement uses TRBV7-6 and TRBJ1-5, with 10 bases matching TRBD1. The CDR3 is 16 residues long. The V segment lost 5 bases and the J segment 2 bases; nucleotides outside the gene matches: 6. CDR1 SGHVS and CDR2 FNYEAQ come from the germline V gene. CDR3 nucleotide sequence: TGTGCCAGCAGCCCGGGACAGGGGATCGGCAATCAGCCCCAGCATTTT. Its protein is CASSPGQGIGNQPQHF.

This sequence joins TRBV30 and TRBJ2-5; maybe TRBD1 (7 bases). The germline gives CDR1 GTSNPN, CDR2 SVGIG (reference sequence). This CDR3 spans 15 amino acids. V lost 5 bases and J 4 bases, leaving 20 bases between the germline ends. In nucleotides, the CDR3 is TGTGCCTGGCTGGACAGGAGGGGATTAGGAGAGACCCAGTACTTC. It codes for CAWLDRRGLGETQYF.

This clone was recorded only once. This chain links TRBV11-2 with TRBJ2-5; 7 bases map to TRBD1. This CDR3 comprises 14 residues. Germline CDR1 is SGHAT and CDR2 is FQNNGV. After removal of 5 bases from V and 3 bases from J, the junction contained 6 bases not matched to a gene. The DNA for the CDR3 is TGTGCCAGCAGCCCCAGGACAGGCGAAGAGACCCAGTACTTC. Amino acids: CASSPRTGEETQYF.

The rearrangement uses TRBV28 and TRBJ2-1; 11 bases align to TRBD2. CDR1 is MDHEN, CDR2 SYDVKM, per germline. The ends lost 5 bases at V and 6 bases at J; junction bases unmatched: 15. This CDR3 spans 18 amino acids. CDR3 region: CASSPSLTSSGGLNEQFF. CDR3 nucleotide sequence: TGTGCCAGCAGTCCCAGCCTCACGTCTAGCGGGGGGCTCAATGAGCAGTTCTTC.

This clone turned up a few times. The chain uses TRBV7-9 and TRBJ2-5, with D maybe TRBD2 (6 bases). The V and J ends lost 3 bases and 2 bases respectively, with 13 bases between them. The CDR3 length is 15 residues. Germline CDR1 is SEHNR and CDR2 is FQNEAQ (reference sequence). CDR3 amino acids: CASSFSSGVQETQYF. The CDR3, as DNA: TGTGCCAGCAGCTTTAGCTCGGGGGTACAAGAGACCCAGTACTTC.

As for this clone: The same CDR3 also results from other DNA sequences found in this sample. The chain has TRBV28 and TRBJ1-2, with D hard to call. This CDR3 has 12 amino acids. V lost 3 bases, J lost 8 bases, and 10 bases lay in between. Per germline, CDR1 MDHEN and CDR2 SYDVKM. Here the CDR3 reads CASSLAGFGYTF. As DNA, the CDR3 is TGTGCCAGCAGTTTGGCAGGCTTCGGCTACACCTTC.

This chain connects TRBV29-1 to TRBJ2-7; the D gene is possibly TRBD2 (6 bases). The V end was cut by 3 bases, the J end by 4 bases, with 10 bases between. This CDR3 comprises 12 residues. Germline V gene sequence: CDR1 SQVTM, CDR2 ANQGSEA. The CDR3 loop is CSVERGKYEQYF. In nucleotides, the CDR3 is TGCAGCGTTGAGCGGGGAAAATACGAGCAGTACTTC.